Listed below are T cell receptor beta chains from one sample, sequenced in a study of T cell responses to AZD1222 COVID-19 vaccine. The method was immunoSEQ multiplex PCR; TCRdb's version includes in-frame clones alone and lacks a portion of them. The sample includes roughly 100,000 clones, less than 90% of them seen just once. Specimen: peripheral blood, collected on day 0 of AZD1222 vaccination. These receptor sequences come from an adult in good health. CDR3s include the opening cysteine and the closing phenylalanine or tryptophan. A D gene is named only where the DNA matches it firmly. Size is omitted from some rows. Given values are once, few, many or a class for expanded clones.

.,.,TRBJ2-6,TRBV4-3,CASSLSVYGANVLTF,TGCGCCAGCAGCCTATCGGTGTATGGGGCCAACGTCCTGACTTTC
.,.,TRBJ2-7,TRBV7-2,CASSTSGLREQYF,TGTGCCAGCAGCACCAGCGGGCTTCGCGAGCAGTACTTC
TRBD2,.,TRBJ2-3,TRBV29-1,CSVVSGPTDTQYF,TGCAGCGTTGTTAGCGGGCCCACAGATACGCAGTATTTT
TRBD1,.,TRBJ1-4,TRBV10-3,CAAGDRGLKKLFF,TGTGCGGCAGGGGACAGGGGGCTGAAAAAACTGTTTTTT
.,.,TRBJ1-1,TRBV9,CASSTSGGMNTEAFF,TGTGCCAGCAGCACTTCCGGGGGGATGAACACTGAAGCTTTCTTT
TRBD1,.,TRBJ1-1,TRBV18,CASSPQGANTEAFF,TGTGCCAGCTCACCACAGGGGGCAAACACTGAAGCTTTCTTT
.,.,TRBJ1-2,TRBV2,CASSVSNYGYTF,TGTGCCAGCAGTGTCAGCAACTATGGCTACACCTTC
TRBD1,.,TRBJ2-1,TRBV11-3,CASSKGQSSYNEQFF,TGTGCCAGCAGCAAGGGACAGAGCTCCTACAATGAGCAGTTCTTC
.,.,TRBJ1-5,TRBV12-3/TRBV12-4,CASSPLHQPQHF,TGTGCCAGCAGCCCGCTCCATCAGCCCCAGCATTTT
TRBD2,.,TRBJ2-5,TRBV5-1,CASSLTSGEETQYF,TGCGCCAGCAGCTTGACTAGCGGGGAGGAGACCCAGTACTTC
.,.,TRBJ2-3,TRBV27,CASSWGPVDTDTQYF,TGTGCCAGCAGTTGGGGGCCGGTCGACACAGATACGCAGTATTTT
.,.,TRBJ1-2,TRBV6-4,CASSERADGGEGYTF,TGTGCCAGCAGTGAGCGTGCGGACGGGGGCGAAGGCTACACCTTC
.,once,TRBJ1-2,TRBV4-1,CASSQSYGYTF,TGCGCCAGCAGCCAAAGCTATGGCTACACCTTC
.,.,TRBJ2-5,TRBV7-2,CASRLVTLAPETQYF,TGTGCCAGCAGATTAGTTACCCTGGCCCCAGAGACCCAGTACTTC
TRBD1,.,TRBJ2-3,TRBV6-2/TRBV6-3,CAASLLRGRMNTQYF,TGTGCCGCCAGCCTACTCAGGGGGCGCATGAATACGCAGTATTTT
TRBD1,.,TRBJ1-1,TRBV5-1,CASSYSTSSTGGEAFF,TGCGCCAGCAGCTACTCCACCTCATCGACAGGGGGCGAAGCTTTCTTT
TRBD1,.,TRBJ1-2,TRBV4-1,CASAPFSPTGGGYTF,TGCGCCAGCGCCCCATTTTCCCCGACAGGGGGTGGCTACACCTTC
TRBD1,.,TRBJ1-5,TRBV19,CASSGGQGANQPQHF,TGTGCCAGTAGTGGGGGACAGGGGGCGAATCAGCCCCAGCATTTT
.,few,TRBJ1-1,TRBV18,CASSLRVDTEAFF,TGTGCCAGCTCCCTAAGGGTGGACACTGAAGCTTTCTTT
.,.,TRBJ2-3,TRBV11-3,CASSLRTSTDTQYF,TGTGCCAGCAGCTTAAGGACTAGCACAGATACGCAGTATTTT
TRBD1,.,TRBJ2-5,TRBV12-3/TRBV12-4,CASRRTGEETQYF,TGTGCCAGCAGGCGGACAGGAGAAGAGACCCAGTACTTC
.,.,TRBJ1-1,TRBV6-2/TRBV6-3,CASSYQDSATEAFF,TGTGCCAGCAGTTACCAGGACTCCGCCACTGAAGCTTTCTTT
.,.,TRBJ1-1,TRBV6-1,CASSEGLLMNTEAFF,TGTGCCAGCAGTGAAGGCTTACTGATGAACACTGAAGCTTTCTTT
TRBD2,few,TRBJ2-2,TRBV7-2,CATGTSVNTGELFF,TGTGCCACCGGGACTAGCGTGAACACCGGGGAGCTGTTTTTT
.,.,TRBJ1-1,TRBV6-1,CASSEQQNTEAFF,TGTGCCAGCAGTGAACAGCAGAACACTGAAGCTTTCTTT
.,.,TRBJ2-5,TRBV5-6,CASSLGGWQTQYF,TGTGCCAGCAGCTTGGGAGGGTGGCAGACCCAGTACTTC
.,.,TRBJ2-6,TRBV9,CASSGPVPGANVLTF,TGTGCCAGCAGTGGACCGGTCCCTGGGGCCAACGTCCTGACTTTC
TRBD2,.,TRBJ2-1,TRBV7-3,CASSYSGGASGEQFF,TGTGCCAGCAGTTATAGCGGGGGGGCCTCCGGTGAGCAGTTCTTC
TRBD1,.,TRBJ1-3,TRBV28,CASSSWTGEIRHDTIYF,TGTGCCAGCAGTTCCTGGACAGGGGAGATACGCCATGACACCATATATTTT
TRBD1,.,TRBJ1-2,TRBV6-5,CATRDRNYGYTF,TGTGCCACCCGGGACAGGAACTATGGCTACACCTTC
.,.,TRBJ1-4,TRBV9,CASSVTAFGGEKLFF,TGTGCCAGCAGCGTCACAGCCTTCGGGGGTGAAAAACTGTTTTTT
.,.,TRBJ1-6,TRBV6-2/TRBV6-3,CASSSAGLYNSPLHF,TGTGCCAGCAGTTCGGCGGGGCTGTATAATTCACCCCTCCACTTT
.,once,TRBJ1-2,TRBV10-2,CASGTGFLNYGYTF,TGCGCCAGCGGAACAGGCTTCCTGAACTATGGCTACACCTTC
.,.,TRBJ1-1,TRBV10-1,CASSEDNRATEAFF,TGCGCCAGCAGTGAGGATAACAGGGCCACTGAAGCTTTCTTT
.,.,TRBJ1-1,TRBV19,CASSLAGGTEAFF,TGTGCCAGTAGTCTGGCCGGGGGGACTGAAGCTTTCTTT
.,.,TRBJ1-2,TRBV7-2,CASRDGANYGYTF,TGTGCCAGCAGGGACGGCGCTAACTATGGCTACACCTTC
.,.,TRBJ1-2,TRBV7-6,CASSPIGNYGYTF,TGTGCCAGCAGCCCAATCGGGAACTATGGCTACACCTTC
.,once,TRBJ1-1,TRBV18,CASSPPPGSPRAEAFF,TGTGCCAGCTCACCACCGCCAGGGAGCCCCCGGGCTGAAGCTTTCTTT
.,.,TRBJ1-3,TRBV7-6,CASSPSGLGNRGGNTIYF,TGTGCCAGCAGCCCTAGCGGTCTCGGTAATCGGGGTGGAAACACCATATATTTT
.,.,TRBJ1-2,TRBV5-5,CASSPVRRALNYGYTF,TGTGCCAGCAGCCCCGTTCGGCGGGCCCTTAACTATGGCTACACCTTC
.,few,TRBJ2-2,TRBV20-1,CSASAGQFANTGELFF,TGCAGTGCTAGTGCCGGACAGTTCGCGAACACCGGGGAGCTGTTTTTT
.,.,TRBJ1-5,TRBV4-1,CASSQVPRQPQHF,TGCGCCAGCAGCCAAGTCCCTCGCCAGCCCCAGCATTTT
.,few,TRBJ2-2,TRBV7-6,CASSLEGETRPEGGELFF,TGTGCCAGCAGCTTAGAGGGGGAGACGCGCCCAGAAGGCGGGGAGCTGTTTTTT
.,once,TRBJ1-5,TRBV19,CASRPLEGMSPQHF,TGTGCCAGTAGACCTCTCGAGGGAATGAGCCCCCAGCATTTT